This T cell receptor beta chain was recovered during a study of blood T cell repertoires in COVID-19. Study details: Spain, Italy and the United States supplied samples that represented acute and convalescent COVID-19. T cells, B-cell-depleted T cells, or PBMCs supplied cDNA or gDNA.

This clone was observed a few times. Study processing details: Estimation of nucleated cell counts was performed using reference gene primer amplification. Libraries were prepared by immunoSEQ multiplex PCR; TCRdb keeps only in-frame clonotypes and omits some of them. The DNA was the basis for D and trimming; V, J and clone size are from that table. The sample includes some 300,000 clones, more than 75% of them seen just once. The sequence came from a man aged 70-80 years with acute or convalescent COVID-19. The source material was peripheral blood.

This CDR3 reads CASSQGSGELFF. The CDR3 DNA reads as TGTGCCAGCAGTCAGGGTTCCGGGGAGCTGTTTTTT. This chain connects TRBV2 to TRBJ2-2; D is possibly TRBD1 (5 bases). The germline V gene encodes CDR1 SNHLY and CDR2 FYNNEI. The ends were cut back, 5 bases at V and 6 bases at J, with 7 bases in the middle. This CDR3 is 12 amino acids long.